This T cell receptor (beta chain) was documented in a study of beta chain features in type 1 diabetes. Donors underwent one heparinised blood draw, roughly 110 mL on average. Only a few counts were recorded for this clone. The antigen is not known. Whole-study findings and limits: Sequencing from cDNA could over-represent high-TCR-expressing cells. Significant though moderate, a shortening of TCRB CDR3s appeared in all four CD4+ subsets of Type 1 diabetes patients. Across patients, naive, central memory and Treg TCRB repertoires exhibited apparently greater similarity than was observed across healthy donors.

The study reverse transcribed the entire isolated RNA, so it sequenced expressed TCRB transcripts. The method was immunoSEQ multiplex PCR; TCRdb's version includes in-frame clones alone and lacks a portion of them. The table lists about 280,000 clones, roughly 15% of them singletons. Germline V gives CDR1 MNHEY, CDR2 SMNVEV (reference sequence). This CDR3 is 17 amino acids long. V shed 6 bases and J shed 5 bases, with 25 bases lying between them. The receptor's source is a man aged 18 to 29 with type 1 diabetes. The chain joins TRBV27 to TRBJ1-2, with a possible D match to TRBD1 (6 bases). The sequencing sample was made of naive CD4+ T cells from blood. The CDR3 nucleotides are TGTGCCAGCAGCTTCTCCTCAGCAGGGGAGTCTTCGTATGGCTACACCTTC. Its protein is CASSFSSAGESSYGYTF.